The T cell receptor beta chain described here comes from a study of cytomegalovirus exposure and HLA in healthy donors. CDR3 size: 14 residues. From germline, CDR1 is MNHEY and CDR2 SVGAGI. The trim removed 7 bases at V and 4 bases at J, leaving 9 bases unmatched. Study-wide points: Several of the most significant clusters appeared linked to common viral pathogens, based on a later analysis. CMV serostatus was the only recorded immune exposure for donors. About 87% or about 30% of the time was how often most TCR beta V segments were productive, according to an earlier analysis.

As regards this clone: The antigen is not known.

The primer mix had 60 Vbeta and 13 Jbeta primers. The data were produced by immunoSEQ multiplex PCR, yet TCRdb's version contains in-frame clones alone and is incomplete. The sample carries around 170,000 clones, over 75% recorded once. The sequencing input was PBMCs. This clonotype was sampled from a woman aged 45-60 years in good health and CMV-seropositive. V usage is TRBV6-5 and J usage is TRBJ1-2; TRBD1 matches 7 bases. CDR3 residues: CASTRGGPRYGYTF. The DNA of the CDR3 is TGTGCCAGCACACGAGGGGGCCCTCGCTATGGCTACACCTTC.